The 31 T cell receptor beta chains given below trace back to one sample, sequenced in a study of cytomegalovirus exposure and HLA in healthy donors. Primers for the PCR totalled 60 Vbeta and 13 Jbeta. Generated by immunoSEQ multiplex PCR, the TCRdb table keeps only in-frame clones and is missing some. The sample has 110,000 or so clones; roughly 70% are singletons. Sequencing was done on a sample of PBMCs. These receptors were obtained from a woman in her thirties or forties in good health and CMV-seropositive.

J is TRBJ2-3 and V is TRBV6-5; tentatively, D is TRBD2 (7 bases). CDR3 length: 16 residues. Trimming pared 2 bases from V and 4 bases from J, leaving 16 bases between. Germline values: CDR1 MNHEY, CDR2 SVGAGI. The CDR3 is CASSYGRGAGADTQYF. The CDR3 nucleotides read TGTGCCAGCAGTTACGGACGGGGGGCCGGGGCAGATACGCAGTATTTT.

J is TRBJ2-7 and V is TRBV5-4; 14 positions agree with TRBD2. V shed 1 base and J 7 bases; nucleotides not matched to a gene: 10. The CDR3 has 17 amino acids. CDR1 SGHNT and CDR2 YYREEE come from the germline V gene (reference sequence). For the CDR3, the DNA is TGTGCCAGCAGCTTGTCGAGGACTAGCGGGGGGTTGAATGAGCAGTACTTC. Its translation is CASSLSRTSGGLNEQYF.

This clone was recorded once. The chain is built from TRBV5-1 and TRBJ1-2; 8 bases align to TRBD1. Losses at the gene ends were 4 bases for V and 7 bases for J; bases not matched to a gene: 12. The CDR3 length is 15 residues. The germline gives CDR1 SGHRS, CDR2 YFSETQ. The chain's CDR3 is CASSLQGEGLCGYTF. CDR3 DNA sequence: TGCGCCAGCAGCCTACAGGGGGAGGGTTTATGTGGCTACACCTTC.

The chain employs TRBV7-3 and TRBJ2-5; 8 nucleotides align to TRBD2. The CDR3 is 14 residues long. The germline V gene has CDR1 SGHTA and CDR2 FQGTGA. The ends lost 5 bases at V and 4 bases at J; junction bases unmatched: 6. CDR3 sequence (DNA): TGTGCCAGCAGCCCCAGCGGGAGAGGAGAGACCCAGTACTTC. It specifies CASSPSGRGETQYF. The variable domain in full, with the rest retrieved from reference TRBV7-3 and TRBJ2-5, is GAGVSQTPSNKVTEKGKYVELRCDPISGHTALYWYRQSLGQGPEFLIYFQGTGAADDSGLPNDRFFAVRPEGSVSTLKIQRTERGDSAVYLCASSPSGRGETQYFGPGTRLLVL.

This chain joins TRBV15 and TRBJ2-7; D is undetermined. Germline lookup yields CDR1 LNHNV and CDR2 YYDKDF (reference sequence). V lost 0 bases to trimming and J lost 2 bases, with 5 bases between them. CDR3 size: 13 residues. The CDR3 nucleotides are TGTGCCACCAGCAGAGATGAGCCCTACGAGCAGTACTTC. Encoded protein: CATSRDEPYEQYF.

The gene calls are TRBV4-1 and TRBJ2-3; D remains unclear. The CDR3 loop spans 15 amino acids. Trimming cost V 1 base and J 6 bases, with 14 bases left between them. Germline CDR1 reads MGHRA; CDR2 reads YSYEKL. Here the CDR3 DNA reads TGCGCCAGCAGCCAAGGAAGGCTAGTAAAGGATACGCAGTATTTT. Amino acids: CASSQGRLVKDTQYF.

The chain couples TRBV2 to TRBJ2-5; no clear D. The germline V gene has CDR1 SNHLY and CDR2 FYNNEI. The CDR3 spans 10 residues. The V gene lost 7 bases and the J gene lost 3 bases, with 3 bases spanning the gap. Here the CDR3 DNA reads TGTGCCAGCACCAAAGAGACCCAGTACTTC. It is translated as CASTKETQYF.

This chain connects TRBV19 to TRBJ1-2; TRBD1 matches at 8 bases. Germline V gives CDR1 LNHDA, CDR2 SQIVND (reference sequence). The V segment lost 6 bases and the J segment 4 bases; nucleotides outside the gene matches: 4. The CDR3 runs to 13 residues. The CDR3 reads CASSQGASYGYTF. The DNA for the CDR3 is TGTGCCAGTAGCCAGGGGGCATCCTATGGCTACACCTTC.

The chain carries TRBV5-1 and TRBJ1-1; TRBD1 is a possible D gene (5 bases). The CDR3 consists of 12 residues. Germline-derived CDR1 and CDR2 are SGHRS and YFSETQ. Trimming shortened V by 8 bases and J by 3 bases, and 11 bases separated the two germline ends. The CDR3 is CASTWGDTEAFF. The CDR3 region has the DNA TGCGCCAGTACGTGGGGGGACACTGAAGCTTTCTTT.

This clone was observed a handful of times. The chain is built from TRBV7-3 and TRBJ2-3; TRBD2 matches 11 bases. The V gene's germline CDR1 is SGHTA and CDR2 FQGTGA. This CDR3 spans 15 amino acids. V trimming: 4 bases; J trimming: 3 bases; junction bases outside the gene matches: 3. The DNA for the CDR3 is TGTGCCAGCAGCTCGACTAGCGGGGTTACAGATACGCAGTATTTT. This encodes CASSSTSGVTDTQYF. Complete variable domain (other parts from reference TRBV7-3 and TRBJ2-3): GAGVSQTPSNKVTEKGKYVELRCDPISGHTALYWYRQSLGQGPEFLIYFQGTGAADDSGLPNDRFFAVRPEGSVSTLKIQRTERGDSAVYLCASSSTSGVTDTQYFGPGTRLTVL.

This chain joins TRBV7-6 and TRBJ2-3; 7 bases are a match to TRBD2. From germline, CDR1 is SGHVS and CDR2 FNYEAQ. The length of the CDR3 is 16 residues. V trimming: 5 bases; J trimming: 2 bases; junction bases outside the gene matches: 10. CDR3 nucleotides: TGTGCCAGCAGCCTCGCGGTAGCGGGCGTCACAGATACGCAGTATTTT. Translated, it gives CASSLAVAGVTDTQYF.

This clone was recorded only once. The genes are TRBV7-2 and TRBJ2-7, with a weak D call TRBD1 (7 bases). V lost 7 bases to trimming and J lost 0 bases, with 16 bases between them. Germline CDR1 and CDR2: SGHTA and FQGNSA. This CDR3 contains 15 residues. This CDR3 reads CASTTRRDSSYEQYF. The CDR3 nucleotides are TGTGCCAGCACCACTCGGAGGGACAGCTCCTACGAGCAGTACTTC.

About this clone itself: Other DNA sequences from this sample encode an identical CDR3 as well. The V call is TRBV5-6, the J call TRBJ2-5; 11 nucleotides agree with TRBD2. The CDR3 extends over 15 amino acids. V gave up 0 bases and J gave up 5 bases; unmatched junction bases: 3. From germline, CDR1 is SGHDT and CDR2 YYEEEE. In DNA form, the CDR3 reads TGTGCCAGCAGCTTGGTTGCTAGCGGGAGGGAGACCCAGTACTTC. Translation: CASSLVASGRETQYF.

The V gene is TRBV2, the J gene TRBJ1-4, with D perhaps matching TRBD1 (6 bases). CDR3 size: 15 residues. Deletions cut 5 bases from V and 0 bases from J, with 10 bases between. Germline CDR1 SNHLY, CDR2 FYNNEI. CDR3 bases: TGTGCCAGCAGTCCTCGGACAGCAACTAATGAAAAACTGTTTTTT. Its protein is CASSPRTATNEKLFF.

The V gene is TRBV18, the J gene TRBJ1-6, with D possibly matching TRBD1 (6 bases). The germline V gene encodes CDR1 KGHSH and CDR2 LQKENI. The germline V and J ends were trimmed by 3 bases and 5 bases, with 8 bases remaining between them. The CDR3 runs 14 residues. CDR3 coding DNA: TGTGCCAGCTCACCGGGACAAAATAATTCACCCCTCCACTTT. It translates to CASSPGQNNSPLHF.

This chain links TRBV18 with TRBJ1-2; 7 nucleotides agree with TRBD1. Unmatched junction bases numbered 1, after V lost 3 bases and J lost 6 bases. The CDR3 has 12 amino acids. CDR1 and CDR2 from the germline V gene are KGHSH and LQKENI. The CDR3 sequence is CASSPTGDGYTF. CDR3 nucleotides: TGTGCCAGCTCACCCACAGGGGATGGCTACACCTTC.

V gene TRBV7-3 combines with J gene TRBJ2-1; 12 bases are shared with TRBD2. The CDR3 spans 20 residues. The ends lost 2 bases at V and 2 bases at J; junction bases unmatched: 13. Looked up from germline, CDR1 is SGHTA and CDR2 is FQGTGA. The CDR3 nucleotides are TGTGCCAGCAGCTTATCCCGACTAGCGGGAGAGGGGTTGACCTACAATGAGCAGTTCTTC. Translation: CASSLSRLAGEGLTYNEQFF.

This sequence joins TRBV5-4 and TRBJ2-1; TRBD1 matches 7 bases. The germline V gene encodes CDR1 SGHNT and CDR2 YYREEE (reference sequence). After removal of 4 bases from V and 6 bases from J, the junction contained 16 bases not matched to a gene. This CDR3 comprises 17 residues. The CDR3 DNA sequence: TGTGCCAGCAGCCTCAGACAGGGCAGTGGGATTTCCAATGAGCAGTTCTTC. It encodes CASSLRQGSGISNEQFF.

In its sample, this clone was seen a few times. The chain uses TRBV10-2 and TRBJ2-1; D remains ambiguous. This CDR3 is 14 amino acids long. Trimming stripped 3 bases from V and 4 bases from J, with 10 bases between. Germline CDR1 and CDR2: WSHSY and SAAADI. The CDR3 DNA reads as TGCGCCAGCAGTGAAGTAAGCCAATACAATGAGCAGTTCTTC. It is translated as CASSEVSQYNEQFF.

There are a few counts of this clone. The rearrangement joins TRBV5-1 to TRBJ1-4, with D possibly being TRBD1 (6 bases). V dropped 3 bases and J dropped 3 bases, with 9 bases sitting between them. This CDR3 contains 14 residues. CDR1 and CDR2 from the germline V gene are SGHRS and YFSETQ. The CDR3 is CASSSQGANEKLFF. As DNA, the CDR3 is TGCGCCAGCAGCTCACAGGGAGCTAATGAAAAACTGTTTTTT.

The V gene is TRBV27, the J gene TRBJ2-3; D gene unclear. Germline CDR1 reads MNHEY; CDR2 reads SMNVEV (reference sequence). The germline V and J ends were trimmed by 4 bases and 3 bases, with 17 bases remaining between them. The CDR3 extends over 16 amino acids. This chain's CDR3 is CASSSPSERTTDTQYF. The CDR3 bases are TGTGCCAGCAGTTCGCCAAGTGAGCGAACGACAGATACGCAGTATTTT.

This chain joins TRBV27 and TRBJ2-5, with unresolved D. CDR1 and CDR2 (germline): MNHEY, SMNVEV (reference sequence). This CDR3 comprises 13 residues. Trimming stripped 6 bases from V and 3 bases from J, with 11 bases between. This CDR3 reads CASRAAVKETQYF. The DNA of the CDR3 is TGTGCCAGCAGGGCTGCCGTGAAAGAGACCCAGTACTTC.

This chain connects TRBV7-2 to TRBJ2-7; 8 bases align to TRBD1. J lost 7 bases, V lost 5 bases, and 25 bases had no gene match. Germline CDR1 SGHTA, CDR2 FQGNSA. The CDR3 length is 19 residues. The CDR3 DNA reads TGTGCCAGCAGCCCAACGACCCATATGGTGGACAGGGTTTCTCGGGAGCAGTACTTC. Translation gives CASSPTTHMVDRVSREQYF.

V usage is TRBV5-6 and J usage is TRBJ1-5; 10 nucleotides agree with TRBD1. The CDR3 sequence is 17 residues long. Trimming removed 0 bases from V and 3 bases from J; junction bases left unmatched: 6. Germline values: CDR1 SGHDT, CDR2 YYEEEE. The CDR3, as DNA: TGTGCCAGCAGCTTGGCTCGGACAGGGGGATTCAATCAGCCCCAGCATTTT. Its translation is CASSLARTGGFNQPQHF.

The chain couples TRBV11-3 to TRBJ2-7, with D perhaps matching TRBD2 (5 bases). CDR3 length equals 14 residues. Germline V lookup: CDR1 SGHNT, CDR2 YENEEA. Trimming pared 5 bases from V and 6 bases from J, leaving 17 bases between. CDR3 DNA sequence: TGTGCCAGCAGCCCGGGGAGATCCACTCCCGAGCAGTACTTC. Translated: CASSPGRSTPEQYF.

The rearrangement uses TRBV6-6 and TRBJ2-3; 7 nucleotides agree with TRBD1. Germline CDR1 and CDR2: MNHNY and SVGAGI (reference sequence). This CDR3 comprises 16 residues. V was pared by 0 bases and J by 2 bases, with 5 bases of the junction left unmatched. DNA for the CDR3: TGTGCCAGCAGTTACTCTGGACAGGACCTCACAGATACGCAGTATTTT. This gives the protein CASSYSGQDLTDTQYF.

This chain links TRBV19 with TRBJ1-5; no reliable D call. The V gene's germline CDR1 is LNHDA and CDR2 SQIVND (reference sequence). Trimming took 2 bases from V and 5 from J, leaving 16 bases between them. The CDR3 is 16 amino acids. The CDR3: CASSILVQEIHQPQHF. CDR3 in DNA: TGTGCCAGTAGTATATTGGTGCAGGAAATACATCAGCCCCAGCATTTT.

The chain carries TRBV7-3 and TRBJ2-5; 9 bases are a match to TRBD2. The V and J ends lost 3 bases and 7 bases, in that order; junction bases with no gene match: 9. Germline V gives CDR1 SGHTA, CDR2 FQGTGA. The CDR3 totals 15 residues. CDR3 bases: TGTGCCAGCAGCTTCGATCTAGCGGGGAGGGGGACCCAGTACTTC. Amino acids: CASSFDLAGRGTQYF.

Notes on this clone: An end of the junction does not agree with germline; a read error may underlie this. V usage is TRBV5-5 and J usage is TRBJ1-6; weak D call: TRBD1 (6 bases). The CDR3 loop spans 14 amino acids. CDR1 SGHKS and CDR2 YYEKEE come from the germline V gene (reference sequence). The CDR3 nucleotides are TGTGCCAGCAGTTTGGACAGCTATAATTCACCCCTCCACTTT. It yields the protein CASSLDSYNSPLHF. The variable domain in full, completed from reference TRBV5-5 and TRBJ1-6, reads DAGVTQSPTHLIKTRGQQVTLRCSPISGHKSVSWYQQVLGQGPQFIFQYYEKEERGRGNFPDRFSARQFPNYSSELNVNALLLGDSALYLCASSLDSYNSPLHFGNGTRLTVT.

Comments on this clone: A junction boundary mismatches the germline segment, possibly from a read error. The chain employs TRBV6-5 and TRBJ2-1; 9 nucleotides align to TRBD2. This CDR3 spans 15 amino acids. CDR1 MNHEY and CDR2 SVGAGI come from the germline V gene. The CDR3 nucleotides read TGTACCAGCAGAGCGATAGCGGGAGCCTACAATGAGCAGTTCTTC. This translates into CTSRAIAGAYNEQFF.

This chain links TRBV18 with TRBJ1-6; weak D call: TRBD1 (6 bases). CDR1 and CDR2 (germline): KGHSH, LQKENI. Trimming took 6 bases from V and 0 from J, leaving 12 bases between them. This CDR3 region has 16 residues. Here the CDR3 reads CASSQGQSSYNSPLHF. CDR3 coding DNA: TGTGCCAGCTCCCAAGGACAGAGCTCCTATAATTCACCCCTCCACTTT.